One and the same sample provided the 10 T cell receptor beta chains below, sequenced in a study of blood T cell repertoires in COVID-19. Assay used: immunoSEQ multiplex PCR; TCRdb lists only in-frame clones, some missing. The sample shows tens of thousands of clones, around three quarters of them seen only once. The specimen sequenced was peripheral blood. These receptors came from a man between 65 and 85 years old with acute or convalescent COVID-19.

There are a few counts of this clone. The genes are TRBV5-4 and TRBJ2-1; 10 bases line up with TRBD2. Germline V CDR1 and CDR2: SGHNT, YYREEE (reference sequence). The CDR3 sequence is 15 residues long. J was trimmed by 7 bases and V by 2 bases; bases with no gene match: 6. CDR3 residues: CASSFQLAGANEQFF. The DNA of the CDR3 is TGTGCCAGCAGCTTTCAGCTAGCGGGAGCAAATGAGCAGTTCTTC.

There are a few counts of this clone. The chain carries TRBV7-8 and TRBJ2-7; 8 nucleotides align to TRBD1. Germline assignment: CDR1 SGHVS and CDR2 FQNEAQ. J was trimmed by 4 bases and V by 6 bases; bases with no gene match: 11. The CDR3 sequence is 15 residues long. Written as DNA, the CDR3 is TGTGCCAGCAGTCCCGGGACAGGAGGATTTTACGAGCAGTACTTC. It codes for CASSPGTGGFYEQYF.

The chain combines TRBV6-5 with TRBJ2-5; possibly TRBD1 for D (5 bases). CDR1 and CDR2 (germline): MNHEY, SVGAGI. V was cut by 6 bases and J by 2 bases, with 10 bases left in between. This CDR3 is 13 amino acids long. The CDR3 DNA reads as TGTGCCAGCAGACGGACATCTCAAGAGACCCAGTACTTC. This sequence encodes CASRRTSQETQYF.

The chain employs TRBV11-3 and TRBJ2-1, with 8 bases lining up with TRBD2. V was pared by 0 bases and J by 8 bases, with 15 bases of the junction left unmatched. CDR1 is SGHNT and CDR2 is YENEEA in the germline V gene. The CDR3 spans 18 residues. The CDR3 sequence: CASSLDRFGAGVADEQFF. The CDR3 nucleotides are TGTGCCAGCAGCTTAGATCGGTTTGGAGCGGGAGTAGCTGATGAGCAGTTCTTC.

The chain has TRBV7-6 and TRBJ2-3, with 7 bases that match TRBD2. CDR3 size: 13 residues. Looked up from germline, CDR1 is SGHVS and CDR2 is FNYEAQ. J gave up 5 bases and V 5 bases, and 4 bases lay outside the gene matches. The CDR3 reads CASSPPGGDTQYF. The CDR3 DNA reads as TGTGCCAGCAGCCCCCCGGGGGGAGATACGCAGTATTTT.

In its sample, this clone was seen once. This chain uses TRBV18 with TRBJ1-6; TRBD1 is a possible D gene (6 bases). Per the germline V gene, CDR1 is KGHSH and CDR2 is LQKENI. The CDR3 has 15 amino acids. Trimming left V 2 bases short and J 9 bases short, with 14 bases between. The chain's CDR3 is CASSPWGREGSPLHF. The CDR3 region has the DNA TGTGCCAGCTCACCATGGGGGCGTGAGGGTTCACCCCTCCACTTT.

The gene calls are TRBV5-6 and TRBJ2-5; 8 nucleotides line up with TRBD2. Unmatched junction bases numbered 8, after V lost 2 bases and J lost 5 bases. This CDR3 has 15 amino acids. Per germline, CDR1 SGHDT and CDR2 YYEEEE. The CDR3 DNA sequence: TGTGCCAGCAGCTTTACTGGCGGGGGGAGTGAGACCCAGTACTTC. It encodes CASSFTGGGSETQYF.

This chain connects TRBV7-3 to TRBJ1-1; 7 bases match TRBD1. With V trimmed by 2 bases and J by 4 bases, 10 bases remained unmatched. The CDR3 is made up of 16 amino acids. From germline, CDR1 is SGHTA and CDR2 FQGTGA. The CDR3 nucleotides read TGTGCCAGCAGCTTAGCCTCATCAGGGGGAGGCACTGAAGCTTTCTTT. Its protein product is CASSLASSGGGTEAFF.

This clone showed up many times. The chain joins TRBV27 to TRBJ2-3; tentatively, D is TRBD1 (6 bases). In germline, CDR1 is MNHEY, CDR2 SMNVEV (reference sequence). CDR3 length: 16 residues. Trimming left V 5 bases short and J 3 bases short, with 18 bases between. The CDR3 nucleotides are TGTGCCAGCAGTCCGTGGACAGCCACGAGTACAGATACGCAGTATTTT. Protein: CASSPWTATSTDTQYF.

This clone was observed a single time. J is TRBJ2-3 and V is TRBV5-1; D possibly corresponds to TRBD2 (6 bases). The germline gives CDR1 SGHRS, CDR2 YFSETQ. The CDR3 sequence is 16 residues long. V was shortened by 3 bases and J by 1 base, with 15 bases between the two germline ends. This chain's CDR3 is CASSWKKAGRTDTQYF. The CDR3, as DNA: TGCGCCAGCAGCTGGAAAAAAGCGGGTCGCACAGATACGCAGTATTTT.